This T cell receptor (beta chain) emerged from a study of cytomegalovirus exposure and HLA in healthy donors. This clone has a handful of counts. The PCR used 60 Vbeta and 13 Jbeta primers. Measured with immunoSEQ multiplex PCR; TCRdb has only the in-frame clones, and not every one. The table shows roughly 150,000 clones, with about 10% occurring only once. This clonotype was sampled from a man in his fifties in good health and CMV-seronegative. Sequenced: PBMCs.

CDR3 nucleotide sequence: TGTGCCAGCAGTGACTCAGGGGGTAAGGGCACAGATACGCAGTATTTT. This sequence encodes CASSDSGGKGTDTQYF. This chain links TRBV6-4 with TRBJ2-3, with a tentative D call TRBD1 (6 bases). CDR1 and CDR2 (germline): MRHNA, SNTAGT. Between the trimmed V and J ends, which lost 0 bases and 1 base, there was a span of 11 bases. This CDR3 comprises 16 residues.